Listed here is a single T cell receptor (beta chain). Its antigen remains unidentified. The data originate from a study of T cells in Graves' hyperthyroidism and ophthalmopathy. The CDR3 is 15 amino acids. The germline V and J ends were trimmed by 2 bases and 1 base, with 11 bases remaining between them. The germline V gene has CDR1 LNHNV and CDR2 YYDKDF (reference sequence). Amplification yielded TCR beta CDR3 regions, with RNA transcripts as the source. During a first-round RT-PCR of the TCR CDR3, the HTBI primer set was used. Each CDR3 protein is one row after TCRdb ran MiXCR on the multiplex PCR reads. In the table there are roughly 300,000 distinct CDR3 sequences, less than 30% of which are singletons. The study's findings and limits: Most thyroid clonotypes that were expanded above 0.001 also turned up in blood.

This chain links TRBV15 with TRBJ1-1; D is ambiguous. This sequence originates from a man aged 40-50 years with Graves' hyperthyroidism that later progressed to Graves' ophthalmopathy. The source material was blood. The CDR3 DNA reads as TGTGCCACCAGCAGACCGGACTTATGGAACACTGAAGCTTTCTTT. Translated: CATSRPDLWNTEAFF.